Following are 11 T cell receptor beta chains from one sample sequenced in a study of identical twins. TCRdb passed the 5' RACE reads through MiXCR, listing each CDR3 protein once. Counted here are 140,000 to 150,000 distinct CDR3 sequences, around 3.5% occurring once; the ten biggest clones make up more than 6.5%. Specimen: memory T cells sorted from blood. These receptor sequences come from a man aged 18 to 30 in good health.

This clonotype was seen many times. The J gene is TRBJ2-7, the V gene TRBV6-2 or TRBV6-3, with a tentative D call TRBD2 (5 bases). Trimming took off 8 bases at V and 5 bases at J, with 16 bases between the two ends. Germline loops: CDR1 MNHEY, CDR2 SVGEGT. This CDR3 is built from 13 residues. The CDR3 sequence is CASVQPGFDEQYF. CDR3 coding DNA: TGTGCCAGCGTACAGCCGGGATTCGACGAGCAGTACTTC.

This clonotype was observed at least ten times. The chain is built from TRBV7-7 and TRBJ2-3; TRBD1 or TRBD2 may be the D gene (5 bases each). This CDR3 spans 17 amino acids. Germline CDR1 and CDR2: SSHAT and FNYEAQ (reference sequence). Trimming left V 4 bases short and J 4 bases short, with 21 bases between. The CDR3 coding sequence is TGTGCCAGCAGCTCCCTCCCTCCGGGACCCCCCCCAGATACGCAGTATTTT. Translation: CASSSLPPGPPPDTQYF.

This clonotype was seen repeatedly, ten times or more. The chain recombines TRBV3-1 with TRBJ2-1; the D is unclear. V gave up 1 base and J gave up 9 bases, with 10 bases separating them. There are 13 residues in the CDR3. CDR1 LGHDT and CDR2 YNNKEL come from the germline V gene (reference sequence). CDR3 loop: CASSQGDRPEQFF. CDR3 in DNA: TGTGCCAGCAGCCAAGGGGATCGGCCTGAGCAGTTCTTC.

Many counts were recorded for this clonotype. The CDR3 reads CASRRIAGSSTDTQYF. The CDR3, as DNA: TGTGCCAGCAGACGAATAGCGGGATCAAGCACAGATACGCAGTATTTT. This sequence joins TRBV4-2 and TRBJ2-3, with 8 positions matching TRBD2. Germline CDR1 LGHNA, CDR2 YNFKEQ. V was clipped by 6 bases and J by 0 bases; unmatched bases: 8. The CDR3 sequence is 16 residues long.

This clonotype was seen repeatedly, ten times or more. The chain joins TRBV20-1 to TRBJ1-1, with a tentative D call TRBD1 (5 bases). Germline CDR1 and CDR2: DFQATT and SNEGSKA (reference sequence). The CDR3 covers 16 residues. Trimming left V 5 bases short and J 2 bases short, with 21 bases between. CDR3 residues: CSARRGRISLNTEAFF. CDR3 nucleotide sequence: TGCAGTGCTCGCCGGGGGAGGATCTCGTTAAACACTGAAGCTTTCTTT.

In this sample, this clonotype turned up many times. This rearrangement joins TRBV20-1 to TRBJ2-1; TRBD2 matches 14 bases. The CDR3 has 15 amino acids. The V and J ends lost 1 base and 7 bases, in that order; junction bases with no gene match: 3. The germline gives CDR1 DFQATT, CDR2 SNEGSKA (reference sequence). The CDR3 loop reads CSARVRLAGGNEQFF. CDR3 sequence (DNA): TGCAGTGCTAGAGTGCGACTAGCGGGAGGGAATGAGCAGTTCTTC.

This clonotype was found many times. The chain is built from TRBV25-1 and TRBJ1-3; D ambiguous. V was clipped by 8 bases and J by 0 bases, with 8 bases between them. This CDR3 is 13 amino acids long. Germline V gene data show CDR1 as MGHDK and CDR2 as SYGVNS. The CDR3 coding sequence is TGTGCCAGCCTGGCCGGCTCTGGAAACACCATATATTTT. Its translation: CASLAGSGNTIYF. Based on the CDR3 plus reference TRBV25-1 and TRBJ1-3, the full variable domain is EADIYQTPRYLVIGTGKKITLECSQTMGHDKMYWYQQDPGMELHLIHYSYGVNSTEKGDLSSESTVSRIRTEHFPLTLESARPSHTSQYLCASLAGSGNTIYFGEGSWLTVV.

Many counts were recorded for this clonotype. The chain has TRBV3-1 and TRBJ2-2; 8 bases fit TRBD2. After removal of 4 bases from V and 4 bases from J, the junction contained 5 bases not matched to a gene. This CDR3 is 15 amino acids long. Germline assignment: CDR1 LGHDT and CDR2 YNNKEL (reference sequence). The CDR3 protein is CASSLSGIRTGELFF. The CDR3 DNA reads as TGTGCCAGCAGCCTTAGCGGGATTCGCACCGGGGAGCTGTTTTTT. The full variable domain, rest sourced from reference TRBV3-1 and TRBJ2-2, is DTAVSQTPKYLVTQMGNDKSIKCEQNLGHDTMYWYKQDSKKFLKIMFSYNNKELIINETVPNRFSPKSPDKAHLNLHINSLELGDSAVYFCASSLSGIRTGELFFGEGSRLTVL.

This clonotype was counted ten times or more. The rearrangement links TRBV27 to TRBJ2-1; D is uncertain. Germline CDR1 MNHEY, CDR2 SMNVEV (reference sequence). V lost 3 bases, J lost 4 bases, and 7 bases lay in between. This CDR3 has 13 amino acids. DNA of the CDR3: TGTGCCAGCAGTTTGATGGAGTACAATGAGCAGTTCTTC. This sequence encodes CASSLMEYNEQFF.

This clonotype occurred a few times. The CDR3, as DNA: TGTGCCAGCAGTCCCCCCGGGACAGGCAGCAATCAGCCCCAGCATTTT. It translates to CASSPPGTGSNQPQHF. The chain couples TRBV12-3 or TRBV12-4 to TRBJ1-5, with TRBD1 matching 8 bases. V shed 5 bases, J shed 1 base, and the junction held 7 bases outside the gene matches. The CDR3 length is 16 residues.

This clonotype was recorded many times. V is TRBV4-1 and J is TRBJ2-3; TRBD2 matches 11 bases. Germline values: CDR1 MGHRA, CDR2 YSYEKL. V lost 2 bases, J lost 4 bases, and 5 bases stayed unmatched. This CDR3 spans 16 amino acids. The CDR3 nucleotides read TGCGCCAGCAGCCAATCACTAGCGGGAGTCGCAGATACGCAGTATTTT. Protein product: CASSQSLAGVADTQYF.